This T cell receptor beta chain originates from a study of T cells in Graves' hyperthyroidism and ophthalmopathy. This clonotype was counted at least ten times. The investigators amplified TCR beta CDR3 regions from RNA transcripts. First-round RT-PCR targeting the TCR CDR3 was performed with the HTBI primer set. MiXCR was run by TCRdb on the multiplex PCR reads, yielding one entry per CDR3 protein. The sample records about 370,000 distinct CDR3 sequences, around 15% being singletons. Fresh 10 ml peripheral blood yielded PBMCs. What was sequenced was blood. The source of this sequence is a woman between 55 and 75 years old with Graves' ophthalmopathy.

Here the CDR3 DNA reads TGCAGTTTAAGGGGCTCCCCAAGCACAGATACGCAGTATTTT. It codes for CSLRGSPSTDTQYF. The chain is built from TRBV20-1 and TRBJ2-3, with D possibly matching TRBD1 (5 bases). V was cut by 8 bases and J by 0 bases, with 15 bases left in between. Germline values: CDR1 DFQATT, CDR2 SNEGSKA (reference sequence). The CDR3 covers 14 residues.